A single sample is the source of the 8 T cell receptor beta chains below, sequenced in a study of blood T cell repertoires in COVID-19. The repertoire was sequenced with immunoSEQ multiplex PCR; TCRdb's copy has only in-frame clones and lacks some. The table lists around 78,000 clones, 86% of them singletons. The sequenced material came from peripheral blood. These receptors originate from a man aged 65 to 85 with active or convalescent COVID-19.

The chain uses TRBV30 and TRBJ1-1; D may be TRBD1 (5 bases). The CDR3 is 14 residues long. Trimming stripped 0 bases from V and 7 bases from J, with 15 bases between. Germline assignment: CDR1 GTSNPN and CDR2 SVGIG (reference sequence). This CDR3 reads CAWSVLGGAGEAFF. The CDR3 DNA reads as TGTGCCTGGAGTGTACTTGGAGGGGCCGGTGAAGCTTTCTTT.

V gene TRBV3-1 (or the pseudogene TRBV3-2) combines with J gene TRBJ2-1, with D perhaps matching TRBD1 (5 bases). The CDR3 sequence is 14 residues long. V was clipped by 7 bases and J by 5 bases, with 15 bases between them. Germline CDR1 LGHDT, CDR2 YNNKEL (reference sequence). In nucleotides, the CDR3 is TGTGCCAGCAACAAGGGGCGGTTGAACAATGAGCAGTTCTTC. Its translation: CASNKGRLNNEQFF.

This chain uses TRBV7-2 with TRBJ2-3; no definite D call. The CDR3 sequence is 15 residues long. Germline loops: CDR1 SGHTA, CDR2 FQGNSA. The V end lost 2 bases, the J end lost 6 bases, and 15 bases lay between the germline ends. The CDR3 sequence is CASSLMLRARDTQYF. Written as DNA, the CDR3 is TGTGCCAGCAGCTTAATGTTGCGCGCTCGGGATACGCAGTATTTT.

The chain couples TRBV10-2 to TRBJ2-7, with 7 bases fitting TRBD2. J lost 4 bases, V lost 7 bases, and 13 bases had no gene match. The CDR3 has 15 amino acids. Germline V gene sequence: CDR1 WSHSY, CDR2 SAAADI. Here the CDR3 reads CASIGSRQGGYEQYF. The CDR3 coding sequence is TGCGCCAGCATCGGGTCGCGGCAGGGAGGGTACGAGCAGTACTTC.

This clone was observed a handful of times. CDR3 amino acids: CASSLGGSHGVFF. The CDR3 DNA is TGTGCCAGCAGCTTAGGAGGGAGCCACGGGGTGTTTTTT. The chain carries TRBV7-2 and TRBJ1-4; D remains ambiguous. V shed 1 base and J shed 15 bases, with 15 bases lying between them. Germline CDR1 SGHTA, CDR2 FQGNSA. This CDR3 contains 13 residues.

The CDR3 reads CASTQRPDRATFF. CDR3 nucleotide sequence: TGTGCCAGCACCCAACGCCCCGACAGGGCGACTTTCTTT. The chain employs TRBV12-3 or TRBV12-4 and TRBJ1-1, with 7 bases lining up with TRBD1. The CDR3 is 13 residues long. V shed 7 bases, J shed 12 bases, and the junction held 14 bases outside the gene matches.

This clone came up once. This chain connects TRBV5-1 to TRBJ2-2, with TRBD1 identical over 8 bases. CDR3 size: 16 residues. Losses at the gene ends were 4 bases for V and 4 bases for J; bases not matched to a gene: 9. The V gene's germline CDR1 is SGHRS and CDR2 YFSETQ. CDR3 sequence: CASSPPATGGTGELFF. CDR3 sequence (DNA): TGCGCCAGCAGCCCTCCCGCCACAGGGGGCACCGGGGAGCTGTTTTTT.

This clone was found a few times. J is TRBJ1-6 and V is TRBV5-4; D ambiguous. There are 14 residues in the CDR3. Trimming removed 0 bases at V and 10 bases at J, with 11 bases between. Germline loops: CDR1 SGHNT, CDR2 YYREEE (reference sequence). This CDR3 reads CASSLAARGSPLHF. Written as DNA, the CDR3 is TGTGCCAGCAGCTTGGCGGCGCGGGGATCACCCCTCCACTTT.